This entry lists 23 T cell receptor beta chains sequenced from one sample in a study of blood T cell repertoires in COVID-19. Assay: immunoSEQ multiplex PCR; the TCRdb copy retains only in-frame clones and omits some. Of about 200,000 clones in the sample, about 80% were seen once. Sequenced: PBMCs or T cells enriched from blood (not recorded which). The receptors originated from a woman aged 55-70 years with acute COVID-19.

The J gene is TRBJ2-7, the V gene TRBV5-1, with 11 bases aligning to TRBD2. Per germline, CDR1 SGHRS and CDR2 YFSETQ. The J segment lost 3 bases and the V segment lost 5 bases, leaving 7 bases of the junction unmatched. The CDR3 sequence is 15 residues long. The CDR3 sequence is CASSPTGTSGYEQYF. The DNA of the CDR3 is TGCGCCAGCAGTCCTACCGGGACTAGCGGCTACGAGCAGTACTTC.

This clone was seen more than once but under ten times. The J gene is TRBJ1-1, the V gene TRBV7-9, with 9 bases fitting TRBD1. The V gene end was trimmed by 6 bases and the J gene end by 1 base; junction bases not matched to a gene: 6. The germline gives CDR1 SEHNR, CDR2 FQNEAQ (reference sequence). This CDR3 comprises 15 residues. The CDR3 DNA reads TGTGCCAGCAGGTGGGACAGGGCACCGAACACTGAAGCTTTCTTT. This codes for CASRWDRAPNTEAFF.

In DNA, the CDR3 is TGTGCCAGCAGCCGGACTAGCGGGGGCCTGGGAACTGGGGCCAACGTCCTGACTTTC. The encoded protein is CASSRTSGGLGTGANVLTF. This chain connects TRBV5-4 to TRBJ2-6, with 13 nucleotides matching TRBD2. Looked up from germline, CDR1 is SGHNT and CDR2 is YYREEE (reference sequence). V shed 4 bases and J 2 bases; nucleotides not matched to a gene: 9. The CDR3 sequence is 19 residues long.

CDR3 coding DNA: TGTGCCAGCAGTTTAGGCTTTAGGAGGGGAAGTCAGCCCCAGCATTTT. Its protein is CASSLGFRRGSQPQHF. The chain combines TRBV28 with TRBJ1-5, with D perhaps TRBD1 (5 bases). The CDR3 runs 16 residues. The germline V gene encodes CDR1 MDHEN and CDR2 SYDVKM. Trimming removed 2 bases at V and 6 bases at J, with 17 bases between. Supplemented by reference TRBV28 and TRBJ1-5, the full variable domain reads DVKVTQSSRYLVKRTGEKVFLECVQDMDHENMFWYRQDPGLGLRLIYFSYDVKMKEKGDIPEGYSVSREKKERFSLILESASTNQTSMYLCASSLGFRRGSQPQHFGDGTRLSIL.

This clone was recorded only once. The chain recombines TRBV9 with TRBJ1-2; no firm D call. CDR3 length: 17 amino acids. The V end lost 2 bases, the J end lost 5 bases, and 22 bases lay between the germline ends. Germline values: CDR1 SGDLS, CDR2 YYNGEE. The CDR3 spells CASSVSGELQELYGYTF. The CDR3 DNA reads TGTGCCAGCAGCGTTAGTGGAGAACTTCAAGAGTTATATGGCTACACCTTC. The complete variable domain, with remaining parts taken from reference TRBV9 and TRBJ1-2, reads DSGVTQTPKHLITATGQRVTLRCSPRSGDLSVYWYQQSLDQGLQFLIQYYNGEERAKGNILERFSAQQFPDLHSELNLSSLELGDSALYFCASSVSGELQELYGYTFGSGTRLTVV.

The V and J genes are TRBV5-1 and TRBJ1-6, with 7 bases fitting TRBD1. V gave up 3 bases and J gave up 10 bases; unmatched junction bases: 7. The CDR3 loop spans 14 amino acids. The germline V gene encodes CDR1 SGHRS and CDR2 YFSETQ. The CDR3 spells CASSSGQAHSPLHF. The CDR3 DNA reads TGCGCCAGCAGCTCTGGACAGGCCCACTCACCCCTCCACTTT.

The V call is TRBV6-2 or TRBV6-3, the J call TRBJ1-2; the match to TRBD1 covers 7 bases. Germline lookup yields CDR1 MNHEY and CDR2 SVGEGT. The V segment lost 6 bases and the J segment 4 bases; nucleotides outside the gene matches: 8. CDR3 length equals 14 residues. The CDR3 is CASSRDSAFYGYTF. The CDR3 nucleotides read TGTGCCAGCAGCAGGGACAGCGCCTTCTATGGCTACACCTTC.

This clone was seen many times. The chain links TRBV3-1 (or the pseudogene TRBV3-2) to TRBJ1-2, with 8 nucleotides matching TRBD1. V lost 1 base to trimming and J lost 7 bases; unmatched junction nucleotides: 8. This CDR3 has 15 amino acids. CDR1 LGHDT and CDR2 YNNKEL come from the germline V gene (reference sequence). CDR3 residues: CASSQVSGGGLGYTF. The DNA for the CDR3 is TGTGCCAGCAGCCAAGTCTCAGGGGGCGGTCTTGGCTACACCTTC.

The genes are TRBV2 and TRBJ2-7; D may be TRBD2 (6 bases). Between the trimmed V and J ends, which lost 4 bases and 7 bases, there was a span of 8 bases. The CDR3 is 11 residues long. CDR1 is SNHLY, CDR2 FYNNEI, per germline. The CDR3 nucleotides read TGTGCCAGCAGTGGAGGGAGGGAGCAGTACGTC. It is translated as CASSGGREQYV.

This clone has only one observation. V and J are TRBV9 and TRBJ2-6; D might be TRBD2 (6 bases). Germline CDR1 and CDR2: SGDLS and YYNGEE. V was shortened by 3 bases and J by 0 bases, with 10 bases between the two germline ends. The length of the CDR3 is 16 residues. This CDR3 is CASSGEVYSGANVLTF. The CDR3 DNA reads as TGTGCCAGCAGCGGGGAGGTGTACTCTGGGGCCAACGTCCTGACTTTC.

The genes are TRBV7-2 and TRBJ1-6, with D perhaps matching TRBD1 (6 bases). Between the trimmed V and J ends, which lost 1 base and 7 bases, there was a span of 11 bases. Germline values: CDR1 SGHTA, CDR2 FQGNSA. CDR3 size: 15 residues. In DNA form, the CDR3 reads TGTGCCAGCAGCTTAGAGGGGGTCTCGAATTCACCCCTCCACTTT. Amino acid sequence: CASSLEGVSNSPLHF.

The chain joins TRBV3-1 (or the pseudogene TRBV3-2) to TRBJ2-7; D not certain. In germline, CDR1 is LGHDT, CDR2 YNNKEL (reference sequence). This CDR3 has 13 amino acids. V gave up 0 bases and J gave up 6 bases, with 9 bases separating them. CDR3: CASSQEGTGEQYF. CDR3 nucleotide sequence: TGTGCCAGCAGCCAAGAAGGTACGGGCGAGCAGTACTTC.

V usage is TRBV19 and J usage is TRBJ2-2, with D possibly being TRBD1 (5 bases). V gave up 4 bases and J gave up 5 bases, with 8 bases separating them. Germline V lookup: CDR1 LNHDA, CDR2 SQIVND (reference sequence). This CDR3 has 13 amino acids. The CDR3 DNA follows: TGTGCCAGTAGTACACAGGATACCGGGGAGCTGTTTTTT. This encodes CASSTQDTGELFF.

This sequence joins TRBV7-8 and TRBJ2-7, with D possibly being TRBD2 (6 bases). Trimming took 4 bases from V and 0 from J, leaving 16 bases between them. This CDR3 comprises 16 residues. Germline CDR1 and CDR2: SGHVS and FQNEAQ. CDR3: CASSYTRDFGSYEQYV. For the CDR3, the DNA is TGTGCCAGCAGCTACACTCGGGACTTCGGCTCCTACGAGCAGTACGTC.

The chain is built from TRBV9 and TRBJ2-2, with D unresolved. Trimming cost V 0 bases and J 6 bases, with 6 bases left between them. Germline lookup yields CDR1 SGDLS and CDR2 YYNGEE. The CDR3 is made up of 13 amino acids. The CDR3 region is CASSVEPAGELFF. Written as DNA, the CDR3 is TGTGCCAGCAGCGTAGAGCCTGCCGGGGAGCTGTTTTTT.

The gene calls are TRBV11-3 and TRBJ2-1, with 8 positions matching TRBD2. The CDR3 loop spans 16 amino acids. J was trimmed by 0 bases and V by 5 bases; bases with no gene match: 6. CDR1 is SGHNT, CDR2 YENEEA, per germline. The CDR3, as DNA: TGTGCCAGCAGCCCGGGGCGGGGGGCCTCCTACAATGAGCAGTTCTTC. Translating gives CASSPGRGASYNEQFF.

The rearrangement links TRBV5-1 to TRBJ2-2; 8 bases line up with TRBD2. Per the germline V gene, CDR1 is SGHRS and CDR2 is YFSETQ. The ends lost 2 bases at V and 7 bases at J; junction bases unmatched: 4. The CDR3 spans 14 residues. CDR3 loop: CASSFREGGGELFF. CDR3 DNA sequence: TGCGCCAGCAGCTTCCGGGAGGGCGGCGGGGAGCTGTTTTTT.

The DNA of the CDR3 is TGTGCCAGCAGCTTGGAACCGGGTATTCACCCTTCACCCCTCCACTTT. Residues: CASSLEPGIHPSPLHF. The V call is TRBV7-9, the J call TRBJ1-6, with unresolved D. This CDR3 spans 16 amino acids. V was cut by 3 bases and J by 9 bases, with 18 bases left in between. The germline V gene has CDR1 SEHNR and CDR2 FQNEAQ (reference sequence).

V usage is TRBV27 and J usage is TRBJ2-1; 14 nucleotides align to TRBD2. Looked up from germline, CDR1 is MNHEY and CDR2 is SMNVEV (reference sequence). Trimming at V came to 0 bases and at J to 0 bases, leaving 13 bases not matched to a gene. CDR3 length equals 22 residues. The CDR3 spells CASSLSTDRLAGGRSSYNEQFF. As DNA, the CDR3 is TGTGCCAGCAGTTTATCAACGGACCGACTAGCGGGAGGGAGGAGCTCCTACAATGAGCAGTTCTTC.

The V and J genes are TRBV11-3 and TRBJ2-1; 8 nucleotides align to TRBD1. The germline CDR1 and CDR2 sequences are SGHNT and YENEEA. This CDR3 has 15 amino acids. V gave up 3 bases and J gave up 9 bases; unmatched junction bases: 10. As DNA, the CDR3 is TGTGCCAGCAGCTTCCTAGGACAGGGTTTTTCTGAGCAGTTCTTC. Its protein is CASSFLGQGFSEQFF.

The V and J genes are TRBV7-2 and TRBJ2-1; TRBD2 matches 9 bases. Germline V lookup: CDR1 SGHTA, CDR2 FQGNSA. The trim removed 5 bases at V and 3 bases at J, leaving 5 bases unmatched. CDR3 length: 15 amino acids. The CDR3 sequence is CASSTSGRFYNEQFF. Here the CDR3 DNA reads TGTGCCAGCAGCACGAGCGGGAGGTTCTACAATGAGCAGTTCTTC.

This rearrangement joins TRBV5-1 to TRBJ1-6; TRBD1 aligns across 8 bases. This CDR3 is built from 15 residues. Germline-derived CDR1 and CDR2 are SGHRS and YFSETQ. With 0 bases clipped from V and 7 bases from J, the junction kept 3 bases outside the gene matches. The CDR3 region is CASSLDQGANSPLHF. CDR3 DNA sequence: TGCGCCAGCAGCTTGGATCAGGGGGCAAATTCACCCCTCCACTTT.

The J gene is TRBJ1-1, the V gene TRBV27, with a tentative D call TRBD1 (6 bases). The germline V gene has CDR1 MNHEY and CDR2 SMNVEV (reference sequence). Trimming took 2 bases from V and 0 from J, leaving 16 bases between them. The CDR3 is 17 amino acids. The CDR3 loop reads CASSLRGGFIMNTEAFF. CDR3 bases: TGTGCCAGCAGTTTACGGGGGGGCTTCATAATGAACACTGAAGCTTTCTTT.